This TCR beta chain is drawn from a study of tumor-infiltrating lymphocytes in primary liver carcinoma. For the study at large: Tissue type made little difference to sample yields of roughly 3.5 to 7.13 million productive TCRbeta reads. Study-level results: Present in all five tumor regions were only about 7-25% of the top clones.

Extraction of RNA together with DNA used roughly 20-32 mg of unsorted bulk tissue. All tumor specimens exceeded 80% viable tumor cells. Starting from about 0.5 ug of total RNA, TCR beta cDNA was produced with a primer in the constant region. It was through three nested multiplex PCR rounds of slightly modified ARM-PCR that TCR beta libraries arose. TCRdb recomputed calls from the multiplex PCR reads with MiXCR, one row per CDR3 protein. The table records about 97,000 distinct CDR3 sequences, about 70% of them present only once. Details on this clonotype: Antigen unknown. Sequence at one end of the junction differs from germline and may be a read error.

The sequence was collected from a woman aged 60-75 years with primary liver carcinoma and hepatitis B virus infection. The sample comprised liver tumor tissue from sampling region 2. Indicated subset: tumor region T2, inferior pole.

The CDR3 here is CSVGPGRSEQSF. The CDR3 DNA follows: TGCAGCGTTGGCCCAGGCCGCAGCGAGCAGTCCTTC. V gene TRBV29-1 combines with J gene TRBJ2-1, with D hard to call. CDR3 size: 12 residues. Per germline, CDR1 SQVTM and CDR2 ANQGSEA.